This T cell receptor beta chain came from a study of T cells expressing NK-cell markers. Overall study: Obtained from sorted CD3+CD56+NKG2C+, CD3+CD56+NKG2C- and CD3+CD56-NKG2C+ T cells were the TCR beta repertoires.

The CDR3 totals 13 residues. TCRdb reanalyzed the 5' RACE reads, giving one entry per CDR3 protein sequence and no DNA. The sample holds about 390,000 distinct CDR3 sequences. A word on this clonotype: The antigen remains undetermined.

Overall study findings and caveats: Of CD8+ T cells, about 1.0-8% belonged to dominant NKG2C+ clonotypes in 5 to 7 donors.

The chain is built from TRBV12-3 or TRBV12-4 and TRBJ2-1; without DNA, the TCRdb call of TRBD1 cannot be checked. This sequence originates from a woman aged 45-59 years in good health. The sample taken for sequencing was blood T cells: a sorted CD56 or NKG2C T cell subset, CD4+ or CD8+ T cells, or bulk PBMC T cells (not recorded which). CDR3 protein: CASSRQGTGEQFF.